A selection of T cell receptor beta chains follows, all from one sample in a study of low-dose radiotherapy and immunotherapy resistance in tumors. TCRdb recomputed calls from the reads with MiXCR, one row per CDR3 protein. The table records 75,000 to 95,000 distinct CDR3 sequences, 20% to 25% of them present only once. The specimen was PBMCs, collected after low-dose radiotherapy plus immunotherapy. The source of these receptors is a female donor with ovarian cancer. Each CDR3 is given with its conserved first and last residue. A D gene is named only where the DNA matches it firmly. Clone size, where shown, is once, few, many, or a class for clones that have expanded.

CASSLYWPEKLFF,TGCGCCAGCAGCTTGTATTGGCCGGAAAAACTGTTTTTT,many,NA,13,TRBV5-1,TRBJ1-4
CSASPTGKETQYF,TGCAGCGCCTCCCCGACAGGGAAAGAGACCCAGTACTTC,few,TRBD1,13,TRBV29-1,TRBJ2-5
CASSVRLSNYGYTF,TGTGCCAGCAGCGTAAGGCTATCTAACTATGGCTACACCTTC,many,NA,14,TRBV9,TRBJ1-2
CASAPPGLAGETQYF,TGTGCCAGTGCTCCTCCGGGACTAGCGGGAGAGACCCAGTACTTC,many,TRBD2,15,TRBV19,TRBJ2-5
CASISRPPSTDTQYF,TGTGCCAGCATATCTCGCCCCCCCTCCACAGATACGCAGTATTTT,many,NA,15,TRBV28,TRBJ2-3
CASSHTLSGGPDTDTQYF,TGTGCCAGCAGCCATACCCTCAGCGGGGGGCCGGACACAGATACGCAGTATTTT,many,TRBD2,18,TRBV5-6,TRBJ2-3
CASSKVRGTGGIGGTDTQYF,TGTGCCAGCAGCAAAGTGAGGGGTACAGGGGGCATTGGAGGCACAGATACGCAGTATTTT,many,NA,20,TRBV21-1,TRBJ2-3
CASSETGVNQPQHF,TGTGCCAGCAGCGAGACAGGAGTCAATCAGCCCCAGCATTTT,NA,NA,14,TRBV9,TRBJ1-5
CSAPQAIIGINEQFF,TGCAGTGCCCCCCAAGCCATCATTGGGATCAATGAGCAGTTCTTC,many,NA,15,TRBV20-1,TRBJ2-1
CASSLTSLTSGKETQYF,TGTGCCAGCAGCTTAACCTCGCTTACTAGCGGGAAAGAGACCCAGTACTTC,many,TRBD2,17,TRBV11-3,TRBJ2-5
CASSLANSNTEAFF,TGTGCCAGCAGCTTGGCCAACTCGAACACTGAAGCTTTCTTT,many,NA,14,TRBV5-4,TRBJ1-1
CASTMGGYEKLFF,TGTGCCAGCACCATGGGCGGGTATGAAAAACTGTTTTTT,many,NA,13,TRBV7-8,TRBJ1-4
CSVEQASYNEQFF,TGCAGCGTTGAACAGGCCTCCTACAATGAGCAGTTCTTC,many,NA,13,TRBV29-1,TRBJ2-1
CASSTGNSNQPQHF,TGTGCCAGCAGTACAGGGAATAGCAATCAGCCCCAGCATTTT,NA,NA,14,TRBV12-3/TRBV12-4,TRBJ1-5
CASSPQGSGYNSPLHF,TGTGCCAGCAGCCCACAGGGATCGGGGTATAATTCACCCCTCCACTTT,few,NA,16,TRBV7-9,TRBJ1-6
CSVFHSGANVLTF,TGCAGCGTTTTTCATTCCGGGGCCAACGTCCTGACTTTC,NA,NA,13,TRBV29-1,TRBJ2-6
CASSIDSNEQFF,TGTGCCAGCAGTATCGACAGCAATGAGCAGTTCTTC,NA,NA,12,TRBV6-5,TRBJ2-1
CASSVDPGGSYGYTF,TGTGCCAGCAGCGTAGATCCAGGGGGGTCCTATGGCTACACCTTC,many,TRBD1,15,TRBV9,TRBJ1-2
CASTQGPAYGYTF,TGTGCCAGCACACAGGGGCCCGCCTATGGCTACACCTTC,many,TRBD1,13,TRBV6-2/TRBV6-3,TRBJ1-2
CSVEVGAGSTDTQYF,TGCAGCGTTGAAGTCGGGGCAGGGAGCACAGATACGCAGTATTTT,many,NA,15,TRBV29-1,TRBJ2-3
CASSEGQGPYNEQFF,TGTGCCAGCAGTGAGGGTCAGGGGCCCTACAATGAGCAGTTCTTC,many,NA,15,TRBV2,TRBJ2-1
CASTNQTSMYLCASTATGQTQYF,NA,NA,NA,23,TRBV11-2,TRBJ2-5
CASSLGGGSPYEQYF,TGTGCCAGCAGCTTAGGAGGGGGGTCCCCCTACGAGCAGTACTTC,NA,NA,15,TRBV7-9,TRBJ2-7
CASTFRDEDQPQHF,TGTGCCAGCACGTTCCGGGACGAAGATCAGCCCCAGCATTTT,many,NA,14,TRBV6-2/TRBV6-3,TRBJ1-5
CASSQGGGTEAFF,TGTGCCAGCAGCCAAGGGGGCGGCACTGAAGCTTTCTTT,NA,NA,13,TRBV3-1,TRBJ1-1
CASSFAGPINEKLFF,TGTGCCAGCAGTTTCGCCGGGCCCATTAATGAAAAACTGTTTTTT,many,NA,15,TRBV12-3/TRBV12-4,TRBJ1-4
CASSLVGKSTDTQYF,TGTGCCAGCAGCTTAGTGGGAAAGAGCACAGATACGCAGTATTTT,many,NA,15,TRBV7-8,TRBJ2-3
CASRLAPGEQFF,TGTGCCAGCAGGCTGGCCCCGGGGGAGCAGTTCTTC,NA,NA,12,TRBV28,TRBJ2-1
CASSLAQGSGNTIYF,TGTGCCAGCAGCTTAGCCCAGGGGTCGGGAAACACCATATATTTT,many,NA,15,TRBV7-9,TRBJ1-3
CSARVGVGGLYNSPLHF,TGCAGTGCTAGAGTCGGAGTGGGGGGCCTCTATAATTCACCCCTCCACTTT,many,NA,17,TRBV20-1,TRBJ1-6
CASSQSTGLAKNIQYF,TGCGCCAGCAGTCAATCGACGGGTTTAGCCAAAAACATTCAGTACTTC,many,NA,16,TRBV23-1,TRBJ2-4
CASSSQASGALLGTQYF,TGCGCCAGCAGCTCGCAGGCTAGCGGAGCCCTTCTGGGGACCCAGTACTTC,many,TRBD2,17,TRBV5-1,TRBJ2-5
CSVLTTGEAFF,TGCAGCGTCTTGACTACGGGGGAAGCTTTCTTT,many,NA,11,TRBV29-1,TRBJ1-1
CSARGTLYTDTQYF,TGCAGTGCTAGGGGAACTCTCTACACAGATACGCAGTATTTT,many,NA,14,TRBV20-1,TRBJ2-3
CASSEGRGYGYTF,TGTGCCAGCAGTGAAGGACGGGGCTATGGCTACACCTTC,NA,NA,13,TRBV6-2/TRBV6-3,TRBJ1-2
CSVELRQWQETQYF,TGCAGCGTTGAATTAAGGCAGTGGCAAGAGACCCAGTACTTC,many,NA,14,TRBV29-1,TRBJ2-5